The clone carrying this TCR beta chain was seen many times. The antigen is undetermined. This entry comes from a study of identical twins. TCRdb recomputed calls from the 5' RACE reads with MiXCR, one row per CDR3 protein. This sample yields roughly 470,000 distinct CDR3 sequences, of which 13% to 15% are seen a single time; approximately 0.98% belongs to the top ten. The germline CDR1 and CDR2 sequences are SNHLY and FYNNEI. This CDR3 region has 14 residues. V was trimmed by 2 bases and J by 0 bases, leaving 7 bases between them. Study findings and constraints: Cord blood's abundant beta clonotypes had fewer insertions, unlike memory repertoires.

These data were also filed under a second study, of yellow fever vaccine responses in identical twins.

The rearrangement joins TRBV2 to TRBJ1-1; D is unresolved. This clonotype was sampled from a woman between 18 and 30 years old in good health. Input material: CD4+ T cells sorted from blood. The CDR3, as DNA: TGTGCCAGCAGTGAATCCCCAATGAACACTGAAGCTTTCTTT. Translating gives CASSESPMNTEAFF.